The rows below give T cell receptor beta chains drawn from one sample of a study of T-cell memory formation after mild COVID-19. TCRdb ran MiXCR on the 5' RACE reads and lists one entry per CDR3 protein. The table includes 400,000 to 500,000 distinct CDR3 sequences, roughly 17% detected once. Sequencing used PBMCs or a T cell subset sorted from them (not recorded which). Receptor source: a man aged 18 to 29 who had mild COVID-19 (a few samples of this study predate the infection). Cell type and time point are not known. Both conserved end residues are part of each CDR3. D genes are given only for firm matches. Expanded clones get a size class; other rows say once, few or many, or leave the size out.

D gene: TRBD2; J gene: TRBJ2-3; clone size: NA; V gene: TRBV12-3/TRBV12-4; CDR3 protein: CASSILAGDTQYF; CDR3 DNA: TGTGCCAGCAGTATACTAGCGGGGGATACGCAGTATTTT
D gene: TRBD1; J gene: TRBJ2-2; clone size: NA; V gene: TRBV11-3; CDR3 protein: CASSSGQGNGELFF; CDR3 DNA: TGTGCCAGCAGCTCGGGACAGGGCAACGGGGAGCTGTTTTTT
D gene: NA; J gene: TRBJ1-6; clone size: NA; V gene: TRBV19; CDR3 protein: CASSLSGVWNSPLHF; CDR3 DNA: TGTGCCAGTAGCCTATCAGGGGTCTGGAATTCACCCCTCCACTTT
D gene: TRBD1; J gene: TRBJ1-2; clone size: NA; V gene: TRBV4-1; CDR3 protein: CASSQVLDRGNYGYTF; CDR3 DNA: TGCGCCAGCAGCCAAGTGCTTGACAGGGGAAACTATGGCTACACCTTC
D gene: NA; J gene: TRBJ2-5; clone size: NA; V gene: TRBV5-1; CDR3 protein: CASSLIPEQETQYF; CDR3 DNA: TGCGCCAGCAGCCTGATCCCAGAACAAGAGACCCAGTACTTC
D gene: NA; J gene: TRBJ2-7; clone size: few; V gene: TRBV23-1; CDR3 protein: CASSQPRRISYEQYF; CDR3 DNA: TGCGCCAGCAGTCAACCGAGACGGATCTCCTACGAGCAGTACTTC
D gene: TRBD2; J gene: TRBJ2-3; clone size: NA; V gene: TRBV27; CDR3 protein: CASGRGLAGTDTQYF; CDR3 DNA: TGTGCCAGCGGTCGAGGACTAGCCGGCACAGATACGCAGTATTTT
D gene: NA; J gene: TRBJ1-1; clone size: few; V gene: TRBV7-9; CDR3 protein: CASTHVMGTEAFF; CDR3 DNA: TGTGCCAGCACCCACGTCATGGGCACTGAAGCTTTCTTT
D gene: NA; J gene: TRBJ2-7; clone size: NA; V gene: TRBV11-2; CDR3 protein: CASSWLGREQYF; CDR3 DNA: TGTGCCAGCAGCTGGTTGGGCCGGGAGCAGTACTTC
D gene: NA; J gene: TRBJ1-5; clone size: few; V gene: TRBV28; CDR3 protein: CASRLTGFNQPQHF; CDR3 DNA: TGTGCCAGCAGGCTGACAGGATTCAATCAGCCCCAGCATTTT
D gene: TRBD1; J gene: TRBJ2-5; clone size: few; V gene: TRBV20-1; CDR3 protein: CSAKIWGQGSPGETQYF; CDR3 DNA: TGCAGTGCTAAGATTTGGGGACAGGGCTCTCCCGGGGAGACCCAGTACTTC
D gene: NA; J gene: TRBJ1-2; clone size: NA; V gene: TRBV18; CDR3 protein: CASSPPGSGKAYGYTF; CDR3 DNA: TGTGCCAGCTCACCACCGGGGTCTGGGAAAGCCTATGGCTACACCTTC
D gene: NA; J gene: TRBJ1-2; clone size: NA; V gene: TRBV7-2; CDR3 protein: CASSPLGGLSYGYTF; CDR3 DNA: TGTGCCAGCAGCCCCTTGGGGGGGCTAAGCTATGGCTACACCTTC
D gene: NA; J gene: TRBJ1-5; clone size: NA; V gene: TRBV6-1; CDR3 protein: CASSEGPGAQPQHF; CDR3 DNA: TGTGCCAGCAGTGAAGGCCCAGGAGCCCAGCCCCAGCATTTT
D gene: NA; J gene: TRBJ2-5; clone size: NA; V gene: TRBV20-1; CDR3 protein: CSAPTREETQYF; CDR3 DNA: TGCAGTGCTCCCACTAGGGAAGAGACCCAGTACTTC
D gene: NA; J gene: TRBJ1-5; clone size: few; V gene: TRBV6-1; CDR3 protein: CASSEYGNQPQHF; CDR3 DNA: TGTGCCAGCAGTGAGTACGGGAATCAGCCCCAGCATTTT
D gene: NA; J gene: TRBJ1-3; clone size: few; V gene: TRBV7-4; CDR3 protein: CASSLFPAFSGNTIYF; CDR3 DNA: TGTGCCAGCAGCTTATTTCCCGCCTTCTCGGGAAACACCATATATTTT
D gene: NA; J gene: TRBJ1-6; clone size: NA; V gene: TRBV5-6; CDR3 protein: CASSSWANSPLHF; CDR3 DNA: TGTGCCAGCAGCTCATGGGCTAATTCACCCCTCCACTTT
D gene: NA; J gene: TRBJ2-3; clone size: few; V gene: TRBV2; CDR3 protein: CASSDDDTQYF; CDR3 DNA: TGTGCCAGCAGTGATGACGATACGCAGTATTTT
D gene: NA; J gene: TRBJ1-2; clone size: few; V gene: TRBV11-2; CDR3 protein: CASSLDRMDSRYGYTF; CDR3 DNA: TGTGCCAGCAGCTTAGACCGCATGGACAGCCGCTATGGCTACACCTTC
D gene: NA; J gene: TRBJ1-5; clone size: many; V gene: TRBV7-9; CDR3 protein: CASSSDPGALGRNQPQHF; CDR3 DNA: TGTGCCAGCAGCTCCGATCCGGGGGCGCTTGGAAGGAATCAGCCCCAGCATTTT
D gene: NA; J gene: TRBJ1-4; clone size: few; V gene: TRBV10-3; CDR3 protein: CAISDRGSTNEKLFF; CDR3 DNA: TGTGCCATCAGTGACCGGGGATCGACTAATGAAAAACTGTTTTTT
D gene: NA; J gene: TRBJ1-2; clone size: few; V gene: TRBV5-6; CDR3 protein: CASSFWSAYGYTF; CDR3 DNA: TGTGCCAGCAGCTTCTGGAGCGCCTATGGCTACACCTTC
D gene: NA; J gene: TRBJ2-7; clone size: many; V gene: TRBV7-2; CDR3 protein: CASSFGSDYEQYF; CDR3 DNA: TGTGCCAGCAGCTTCGGCTCAGACTACGAGCAGTACTTC
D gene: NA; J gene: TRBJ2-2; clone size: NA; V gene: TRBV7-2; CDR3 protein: CASSFIDMNTGELFF; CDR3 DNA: TGTGCCAGCAGCTTCATAGACATGAACACCGGGGAGCTGTTTTTT
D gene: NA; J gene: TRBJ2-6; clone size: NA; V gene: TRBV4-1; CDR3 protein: CASSQVLQVLISGANVLTF; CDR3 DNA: TGCGCCAGCAGCCAAGTTTTACAGGTCCTGATCTCTGGGGCCAACGTCCTGACTTTC
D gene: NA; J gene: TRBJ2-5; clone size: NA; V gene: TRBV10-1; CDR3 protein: CASSEQQETQYF; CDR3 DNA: TGCGCCAGCAGTGAACAGCAAGAGACCCAGTACTTC
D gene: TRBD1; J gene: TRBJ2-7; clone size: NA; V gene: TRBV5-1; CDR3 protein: CASSSSGTGSYEQYF; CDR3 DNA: TGCGCCAGCAGCTCGTCCGGGACAGGGTCTTACGAGCAGTACTTC
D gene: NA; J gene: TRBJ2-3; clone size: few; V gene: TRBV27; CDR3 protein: CASRQGGAGDTQYF; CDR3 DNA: TGTGCCAGCCGGCAGGGGGGGGCCGGAGATACGCAGTATTTT
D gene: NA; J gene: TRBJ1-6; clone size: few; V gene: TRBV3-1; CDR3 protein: CASSPGPASTSYNSPLHF; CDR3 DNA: TGTGCCAGCAGCCCCGGACCCGCTTCAACGAGCTATAATTCACCCCTCCACTTT
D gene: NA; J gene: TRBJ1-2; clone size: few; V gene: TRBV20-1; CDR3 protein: CSARGGSQTNYGYTF; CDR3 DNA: TGCAGTGCTAGGGGCGGGAGTCAGACTAACTATGGCTACACCTTC
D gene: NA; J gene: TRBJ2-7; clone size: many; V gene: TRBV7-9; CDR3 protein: CASSLERSYEQYF; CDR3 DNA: TGTGCCAGCAGCTTAGAACGGAGCTACGAGCAGTACTTC
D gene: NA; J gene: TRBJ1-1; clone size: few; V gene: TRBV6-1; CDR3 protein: CASIFQMNTEAFF; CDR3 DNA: TGTGCCAGCATTTTCCAGATGAACACTGAAGCTTTCTTT
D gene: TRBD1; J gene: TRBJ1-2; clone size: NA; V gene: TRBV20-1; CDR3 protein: CSAATGGYYGYTF; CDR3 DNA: TGCAGTGCCGCGACAGGGGGCTACTATGGCTACACCTTC
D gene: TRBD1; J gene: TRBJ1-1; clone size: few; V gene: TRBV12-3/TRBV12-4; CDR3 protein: CASSHPGGGNTEAFF; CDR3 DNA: TGTGCCAGCAGCCACCCAGGGGGCGGAAACACTGAAGCTTTCTTT
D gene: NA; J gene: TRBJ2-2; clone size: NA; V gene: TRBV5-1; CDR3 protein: CATSGLSNTGELFF; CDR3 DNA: TGCGCCACCTCGGGGCTATCGAACACCGGGGAGCTGTTTTTT
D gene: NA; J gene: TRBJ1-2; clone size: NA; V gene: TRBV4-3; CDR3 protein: CASSQVDSGNYGYTF; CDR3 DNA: TGCGCCAGCAGCCAAGTGGACAGCGGAAACTATGGCTACACCTTC
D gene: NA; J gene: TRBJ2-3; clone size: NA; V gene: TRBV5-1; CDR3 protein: CASSATTGANTDTQYF; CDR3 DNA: TGCGCCAGCAGCGCAACGACAGGCGCGAACACAGATACGCAGTATTTT
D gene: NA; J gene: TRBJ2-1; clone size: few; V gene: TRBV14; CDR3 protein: CASSPSGIYNEQFF; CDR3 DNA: TGTGCCAGCAGCCCATCGGGTATCTACAATGAGCAGTTCTTC
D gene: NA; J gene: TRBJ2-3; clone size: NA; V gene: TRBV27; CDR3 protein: CASSSRGRGPDTQYF; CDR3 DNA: TGTGCCAGCAGTTCCCGGGGGCGAGGCCCAGATACGCAGTATTTT
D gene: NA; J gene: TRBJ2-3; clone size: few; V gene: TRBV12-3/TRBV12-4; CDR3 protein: CASSRGGGFDTQYF; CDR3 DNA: TGTGCCAGCAGTCGAGGGGGGGGTTTTGACACGCAGTATTTT
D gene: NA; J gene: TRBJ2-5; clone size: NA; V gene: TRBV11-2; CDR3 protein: CASTSGLRGRETQYF; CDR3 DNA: TGTGCCAGCACCTCGGGACTCCGAGGGCGGGAGACCCAGTACTTC
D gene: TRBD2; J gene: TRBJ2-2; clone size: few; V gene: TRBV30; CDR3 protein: CAWSDGLAGNTGELFF; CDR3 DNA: TGTGCCTGGAGTGATGGACTAGCGGGGAACACCGGGGAGCTGTTTTTT
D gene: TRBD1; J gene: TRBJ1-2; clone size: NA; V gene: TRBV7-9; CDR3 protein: CASSWDSYGYTF; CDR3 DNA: TGTGCCAGCAGCTGGGACAGCTATGGCTACACCTTC
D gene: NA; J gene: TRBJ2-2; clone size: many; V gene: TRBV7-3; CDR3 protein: CASSSPNTGELFF; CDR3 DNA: TGTGCCAGCAGCTCTCCTAACACCGGGGAGCTGTTTTTT
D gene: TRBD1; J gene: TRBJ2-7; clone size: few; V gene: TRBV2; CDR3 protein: CAGGQGPYEQYF; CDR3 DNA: TGTGCCGGGGGACAGGGCCCCTACGAGCAGTACTTC
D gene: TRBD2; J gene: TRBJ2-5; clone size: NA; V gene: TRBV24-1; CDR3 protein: CATSGPTLLAGYQETQYF; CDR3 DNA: TGTGCCACCAGTGGCCCGACCCTACTAGCGGGGTACCAAGAGACCCAGTACTTC